The source of this T cell receptor beta chain is a study of T cells in Graves' hyperthyroidism and ophthalmopathy. RNA transcripts served as the template for amplifying TCR beta CDR3 regions. A first-round RT-PCR of the TCR CDR3 used the HTBI primer set. TCRdb independently ran MiXCR on the multiplex PCR reads; one entry per CDR3 protein. In the table there are about 700,000 distinct CDR3 sequences, 12% to 15% of which are singletons. This clonotype occurred a few times. Diagnoses rested on clinical symptoms, serum thyroxine and TRAb, thyroid ultrasound and orbital computed tomography. The CDR3 runs to 15 residues. Germline V gene sequence: CDR1 MNHEY, CDR2 SVGEGT. Germline trimming cut 5 bases from V and 8 bases from J; bases unmatched to any gene: 6.

V and J are TRBV6-2 or TRBV6-3 and TRBJ2-1, with 13 bases identical to TRBD2. This clonotype was obtained from a woman between 18 and 29 years old with Graves' hyperthyroidism. Sequencing was carried out using blood. This chain's CDR3 is CASSALAGGNHEQFF. CDR3 in DNA: TGTGCCAGCAGTGCACTAGCGGGAGGGAACCATGAGCAGTTCTTC.